This is a list of T cell receptor beta chains from one sample in a study of blood T cell repertoires in COVID-19. The data were produced by immunoSEQ multiplex PCR, yet TCRdb's version contains in-frame clones alone and is incomplete. The profile shows 25,000 to 35,000 clones, around 91% of them singletons. The sample taken for sequencing was peripheral blood. These receptors were obtained from an elderly man with acute or convalescent COVID-19. The CDR3 runs from the conserved cysteine through the conserved F or W. D genes are given only for firm matches. Not all rows give a size; the values are once, few, many and, for expanded clones, a class.

>-|TRBV3-1/TRBV3-2|TRBD2|TRBJ2-3
TGTGCCAGCAGCCTGCAAGCGGGGATCACAGATACGCAGTATTTT
CASSLQAGITDTQYF
>-|TRBV12-3/TRBV12-4|-|TRBJ1-3
TGTGCCAGCAGTTTATCCAGTTCGAACACCATATATTTT
CASSLSSSNTIYF
>-|TRBV7-9|TRBD1|TRBJ1-2
TGTGCCAGCAGCTTCCCCCTTACGACAGGGAACTATGGCTACACCTTC
CASSFPLTTGNYGYTF
>-|TRBV5-1|-|TRBJ1-4
TGCGCCAGCAGCTTGGGCGGGCGTAATGAAAAACTGTTTTTT
CASSLGGRNEKLFF
>-|TRBV19|-|TRBJ1-2
TGTGCCAGTACCCCCGTAGGGGTTTCCTATGGCTACACCTTC
CASTPVGVSYGYTF
>-|TRBV6-5|-|TRBJ1-2
TGTGCCAGCAGCCCCAGGGAAGGTGGCTACACCTTC
CASSPREGGYTF
>-|TRBV2|-|TRBJ1-1
TGTGCCAGCAGGGAGGGTTACAGAACTGAAGCTTTCTTT
CASREGYRTEAFF
>-|TRBV18|TRBD1|TRBJ1-1
TGTGCCAGCTCACTACAGGGGGAGGGGAACACTGAAGCTTTCTTT
CASSLQGEGNTEAFF
>-|TRBV4-2|TRBD2|TRBJ2-7
TGTGCCAGCAGACCGACTAGCGGGGGCTCCTACGAGCAGTACTTC
CASRPTSGGSYEQYF
>-|TRBV10-1|-|TRBJ1-4
TGCGCCAGCAGTGAGAACAGGAATGAAAAACTGTTTTTT
CASSENRNEKLFF
>-|TRBV28|-|TRBJ1-2
TGTGCCAGCAGTGGCGGGGACCGCCGCTATGGCTACACCTTC
CASSGGDRRYGYTF
>-|TRBV14|TRBD1|TRBJ1-2
TGTGCCAGCAGCCAAGATCGGACAGGGATCTATGGCTACACCTTC
CASSQDRTGIYGYTF
>-|TRBV5-6|TRBD1|TRBJ1-5
TGTGCCAGCAGCCGCGGACAGGGGGCTAGCAATCAGCCCCAGCATTTT
CASSRGQGASNQPQHF
>-|TRBV11-2|-|TRBJ2-6
TGTGCCAGCAGCTTAGCCCGGGACTCAAACTCTGGGGCCAACGTCCTGACTTTC
CASSLARDSNSGANVLTF
>-|TRBV10-3|-|TRBJ2-2
TGTGCCATTGCCCGGGGGAGCGGCACCGGGGAGCTGTTTTTT
CAIARGSGTGELFF
>-|TRBV11-2|-|TRBJ2-1
TGTACCGATCCCATTCGGAGTGAGCAGTTCTTC
CTDPIRSEQFF
>-|TRBV19|-|TRBJ2-6
TGTGCCACTAAGATTAGCGGCTCTGGGGCCAACGTCCTGACTTTC
CATKISGSGANVLTF
>-|TRBV12-3/TRBV12-4|TRBD1|TRBJ1-2
TGTGCCAGCAGCATCGGACAGGGCTGGGGCTACACCTTC
CASSIGQGWGYTF
>-|TRBV3-1/TRBV3-2|TRBD1|TRBJ1-2
TGTGCCAGCCGTCCCGGGACAGGGGCCTATGGCTACACCTTC
CASRPGTGAYGYTF
>-|TRBV11-2|TRBD1|TRBJ2-5
TGTGCCAGCAGCTTATCTATGGGACAGGGCCTCGAGACCCAGTACTTC
CASSLSMGQGLETQYF
>-|TRBV3-1/TRBV3-2|-|TRBJ1-6
TGTGCCAGCAGCCAAGAAAGTCGGGGGAATTCACCCCTCCACTTT
CASSQESRGNSPLHF
>-|TRBV18|TRBD1|TRBJ1-1
TGTGCCAGCTCACCAGACAGGGGACTGAACACTGAAGCTTTCTTT
CASSPDRGLNTEAFF
>-|TRBV29-1|-|TRBJ1-4
TGCAGCGTGCGGGGGCCCACTAATGAAAAACTGTTTTTT
CSVRGPTNEKLFF
>once|TRBV24-1|TRBD1|TRBJ1-3
TGTGCCACCAGTGATCCCCGGACAGGGAGGAACACCATATATTTT
CATSDPRTGRNTIYF
>-|TRBV3-1/TRBV3-2|-|TRBJ2-5
TGTGCCAGCAGTCAGTCTCTCAGAGGGGAGACCCAGTACTTC
CASSQSLRGETQYF
>-|TRBV5-1|TRBD1|TRBJ1-3
TGCGCCAGCAGCCGTCAAGGGGGCCTATCTGGAAACACCATATATTTT
CASSRQGGLSGNTIYF
>-|TRBV18|-|TRBJ1-4
TGTGCCAGCTCACCCGGCGGGGGGGCGAATGAAAAACTGTTTTTT
CASSPGGGANEKLFF
>-|TRBV11-2|-|TRBJ1-3
TGTGCCAGCAGCCGACTATGGGATGGGACTGGAAACACCATATATTTT
CASSRLWDGTGNTIYF
>-|TRBV7-2|TRBD2|TRBJ2-1
TGTGCCAGCAGCATGACTAGCGGGGAGAGGCTGTTCTTC
CASSMTSGERLFF
>-|TRBV5-1|-|TRBJ1-4
TGCGCCAGCAGCTTGAGTCGCATAGGAGGAGAAAAACTGTTTTTT
CASSLSRIGGEKLFF
>-|TRBV7-2|TRBD2|TRBJ2-1
TGTGCCAGCAGCCCCACCCTAGCGGGGGGCACCTACAATGAGCAGTTCTTC
CASSPTLAGGTYNEQFF
>-|TRBV5-8|TRBD1|TRBJ2-1
TGTGCCAGCAGCTACAGGGGGTTGGGCAATGAGCAGTTCTTC
CASSYRGLGNEQFF
>few|TRBV30|-|TRBJ1-5
TGTGCCTGGACCTCAGAGGAGACCCATAGCAATCAGCCCCAGCATTTT
CAWTSEETHSNQPQHF
>-|TRBV27|-|TRBJ1-6
TGTGCCAGCGGCGGCAGAGATTATTCACCCCTCCACTTT
CASGGRDYSPLHF
>-|TRBV27|-|TRBJ2-4
TGTGCCAGCAGTTTATGGGCGGGGGCAGCCAAAAACATTCAGTACTTC
CASSLWAGAAKNIQYF
>-|TRBV27|TRBD1|TRBJ2-1
TGTGCCAGCAGGTCGGGACAGGGGGGGTACAATGAGCAGTTCTTC
CASRSGQGGYNEQFF
>-|TRBV30|-|TRBJ1-1
TGTGCCTGGAGCCCTCCTAGGACTGAAGCTTTCTTT
CAWSPPRTEAFF